This T cell receptor beta chain was obtained from a study of T-cell reconstitution after alpha-beta-depleted transplantation in children. For TCRbeta, the library was prepared with unique molecular identifiers. Using its own MiXCR run on the PCR reads, TCRdb lists one record per CDR3 protein. The data show hundreds of thousands of distinct CDR3 sequences, 10% seen once. The germline gives CDR1 MNHEY, CDR2 SVGAGI. Germline trimming cut 4 bases from V and 4 bases from J; bases unmatched to any gene: 12. The CDR3 totals 17 residues. With respect to this clonotype: What it recognizes is unknown.

Overall study results and limits: Where alpha-beta T cells came from about two months after transplant was reportedly several hundred expanded graft clones.

V gene TRBV6-5 combines with J gene TRBJ1-2; 10 nucleotides align to TRBD1. Sequencing was performed on PBMCs, taken before TCRalphabeta/CD19-depleted stem cell transplant. The receptor was derived from a boy under two years old with acute myeloid leukemia, due to receive a stem cell transplant. This CDR3 is CASSSRDRGKGLYGYTF. CDR3 bases: TGTGCCAGCAGTTCTCGGGACAGGGGAAAGGGCCTCTATGGCTACACCTTC.